The 23 T cell receptor beta chains below all came from one sample that was sequenced in a study of follicular helper T cells after annual influenza vaccination. Generated by immunoSEQ multiplex PCR, the TCRdb table keeps only in-frame clones and is missing some. The sample includes roughly 7,000 clones, 75% to 90% of them seen just once. Indicated time point: 2015-2016 season, 7 days after influenza vaccination. The sample in question was CXCR5- memory CD4+ T cells sorted from blood, obtained 7 days after influenza vaccination. These receptors originate from an adult who received the influenza vaccine.

The chain employs TRBV18 and TRBJ2-5, with D hard to call. Trimming took off 3 bases at V and 5 bases at J, with 4 bases between the two ends. CDR1 and CDR2 (germline): KGHSH, LQKENI. The CDR3 extends over 11 amino acids. The CDR3 DNA follows: TGTGCCAGCTCACCCCTGGAGACCCAGTACTTC. Encoded protein: CASSPLETQYF.

The chain employs TRBV9 and TRBJ2-3; D gene unclear. The V gene lost 4 bases and the J gene lost 6 bases, with 12 bases spanning the gap. This CDR3 region has 13 residues. CDR1 is SGDLS, CDR2 YYNGEE, per germline. CDR3 bases: TGTGCCAGCAGCTCAGCCTCCCCGGATACGCAGTATTTT. This gives the protein CASSSASPDTQYF.

The rearrangement links TRBV29-1 to TRBJ2-7; TRBD2 matches 7 bases. The CDR3 is made up of 14 amino acids. In germline, CDR1 is SQVTM, CDR2 ANQGSEA. The V gene end was trimmed by 0 bases and the J gene end by 4 bases; junction bases not matched to a gene: 6. The CDR3 protein is CSVEDQARGYEQYF. CDR3 DNA: TGCAGCGTTGAAGATCAGGCGCGGGGGTACGAGCAGTACTTC.

This chain uses TRBV5-1 with TRBJ2-7; TRBD1 agrees at 12 bases. V gave up 9 bases and J gave up 7 bases; unmatched junction bases: 20. This CDR3 is 17 amino acids long. Per the germline V gene, CDR1 is SGHRS and CDR2 is YFSETQ. The CDR3 spells CATTPGTGGAGFTEQYF. The CDR3 DNA sequence: TGCGCCACCACTCCCGGGACAGGGGGCGCGGGGTTTACGGAGCAGTACTTC. Complete variable domain (other parts from reference TRBV5-1 and TRBJ2-7): KAGVTQTPRYLIKTRGQQVTLSCSPISGHRSVSWYQQTPGQGLQFLFEYFSETQRNKGNFPGRFSGRQFSNSRSEMNVSTLELGDSALYLCATTPGTGGAGFTEQYFGPGTRLTVT.

V and J are TRBV10-3 and TRBJ2-1, with TRBD2 matching 16 bases. With V trimmed by 6 bases and J by 9 bases, 8 bases remained unmatched. From germline, CDR1 is ENHRY and CDR2 SYGVKD. The CDR3 is made up of 16 amino acids. The CDR3 nucleotides read TGTGCCATCAGAGATGGGACTAGCGGGGGGGCCAGTGAGCAGTTCTTC. Residues: CAIRDGTSGGASEQFF.

This rearrangement joins TRBV5-4 to TRBJ1-3; D is ambiguous. The germline CDR1 and CDR2 sequences are SGHNT and YYREEE (reference sequence). The V end lost 6 bases, the J end lost 2 bases, and 12 bases lay between the germline ends. This CDR3 is built from 14 residues. The DNA of the CDR3 is TGTGCCAGCACCCAGGTCGGCCCTGGAAACACCATATATTTT. This translates into CASTQVGPGNTIYF.

J is TRBJ2-7 and V is TRBV2, with D maybe TRBD1 (5 bases). The germline gives CDR1 SNHLY, CDR2 FYNNEI. CDR3 length: 14 residues. Trimming took 6 bases from V and 2 from J, leaving 14 bases between them. The CDR3 DNA reads as TGTGCCAGCAGCGCCGACGGACATGCCTACGAGCAGTACTTC. Translating gives CASSADGHAYEQYF.

This rearrangement joins TRBV10-3 to TRBJ1-3; TRBD1 might be the D (6 bases). Trimming shortened V by 6 bases and J by 4 bases, and 13 bases separated the two germline ends. Germline CDR1 and CDR2: ENHRY and SYGVKD. This CDR3 region has 14 residues. The CDR3 region is CAIREGGQGNTIYF. DNA for the CDR3: TGTGCCATCAGGGAGGGGGGGCAAGGAAACACCATATATTTT.

The V call is TRBV6-5, the J call TRBJ1-5; no definite D call. This CDR3 is 15 amino acids long. V was shortened by 0 bases and J by 3 bases, with 9 bases between the two germline ends. Germline values: CDR1 MNHEY, CDR2 SVGAGI. CDR3 in DNA: TGTGCCAGCAGTTACTCGAACAGTTACAATCAGCCCCAGCATTTT. Translated: CASSYSNSYNQPQHF.

The chain couples TRBV11-3 to TRBJ1-4; possible D gene TRBD1, 6 bases. The germline V gene has CDR1 SGHNT and CDR2 YENEEA. The CDR3 runs to 17 residues. V lost 5 bases and J 3 bases, leaving 19 bases between the germline ends. The CDR3 coding sequence is TGTGCCAGCAGCCCCCCCTGGGTGGGGACATCTAATGAAAAACTGTTTTTT. Its protein is CASSPPWVGTSNEKLFF.

This chain joins TRBV4-2 and TRBJ1-6; D unresolved. The CDR3 extends over 15 amino acids. CDR1 is LGHNA and CDR2 is YNFKEQ in the germline V gene. Trimming stripped 0 bases from V and 12 bases from J, with 15 bases between. In DNA, the CDR3 is TGTGCCAGCAGCCAAGATTATGGGCAGGCAGTACCCCTCCACTTT. It encodes CASSQDYGQAVPLHF.

The V and J genes are TRBV4-2 and TRBJ2-5, with TRBD2 identical over 7 bases. V lost 1 base to trimming and J lost 2 bases; unmatched junction nucleotides: 1. CDR1 is LGHNA, CDR2 YNFKEQ, per germline. The CDR3 totals 14 residues. The CDR3 DNA is TGTGCCAGCAGCCAAGTGGGAGGGCAAGAGACCCAGTACTTC. This sequence encodes CASSQVGGQETQYF.

This sequence joins TRBV19 and TRBJ1-6; 7 bases map to TRBD1. The V and J ends lost 7 bases and 0 bases, in that order; junction bases with no gene match: 12. Germline V gene lookup returns CDR1 LNHDA and CDR2 SQIVND (reference sequence). The CDR3 totals 18 residues. The CDR3, as DNA: TGTGCCAGTATGGCGGGGGGACAGTCGAGCTCCTATAATTCACCCCTCCACTTT. Translating gives CASMAGGQSSSYNSPLHF.

This clone was seen a few times. The chain combines TRBV27 with TRBJ1-2; D not certain. Germline V lookup: CDR1 MNHEY, CDR2 SMNVEV (reference sequence). The germline V and J ends were trimmed by 5 bases and 0 bases, with 10 bases remaining between them. There are 14 residues in the CDR3. The CDR3 loop is CASSATRTNYGYTF. In DNA form, the CDR3 reads TGTGCCAGCAGTGCGACGCGGACTAACTATGGCTACACCTTC.

The chain carries TRBV18 and TRBJ1-4; 10 bases agree with TRBD1. V trimming: 4 bases; J trimming: 8 bases; junction bases outside the gene matches: 10. The CDR3 length is 16 residues. Germline CDR1 reads KGHSH; CDR2 reads LQKENI. CDR3 residues: CASSQISGTGVEKLFF. The DNA for the CDR3 is TGTGCCAGCTCACAGATCTCCGGGACAGGGGTGGAAAAACTGTTTTTT.

The V call is TRBV5-5, the J call TRBJ1-3, with D perhaps matching TRBD1 (5 bases). CDR1 and CDR2 from the germline V gene are SGHKS and YYEKEE (reference sequence). The CDR3 spans 15 residues. Trimming left V 0 bases short and J 2 bases short, with 9 bases between. The CDR3 DNA is TGTGCCAGCAGCTTGGAGGGGCGAACTGGAAACACCATATATTTT. This translates into CASSLEGRTGNTIYF.

This clone was seen a few times. The junction does not match germline at one end; this may be a read error. This sequence joins TRBV5-8 and TRBJ2-1; D call uncertain. The CDR3 is 11 residues long. Germline CDR1 reads SGHTS; CDR2 reads YDEGEE. In DNA form, the CDR3 reads TGTGCCAGCACCTCCTACGATGAGCAGTTCTTC. Translating gives CASTSYDEQFF.

The count of this clone is one. The DNA for the CDR3 is TGCGCCACCAGGACAGGGGGGACCACTGAAGCTTTCTTT. Its protein is CATRTGGTTEAFF. V is TRBV5-1 and J is TRBJ1-1, with 10 bases aligning to TRBD1. The CDR3 runs to 13 residues. Germline V gene data show CDR1 as SGHRS and CDR2 as YFSETQ. The V segment lost 9 bases and the J segment 4 bases; nucleotides outside the gene matches: 6.

Details on this clone: One end of the junction fails to match germline, which may point to a read error. The chain recombines TRBV7-9 with TRBJ2-3; 8 bases agree with TRBD2. CDR1 SEHNR and CDR2 FQNEAQ come from the germline V gene (reference sequence). The CDR3 spans 13 residues. For the CDR3, the DNA is TGTGCCAGCAGCTTAGATGGCGGGGGGCCCTTAGGCTTT. This codes for CASSLDGGGPLGF. Using reference TRBV7-9 and TRBJ2-3 for the parts outside the CDR3, the full variable domain is DTGVSQNPRHKITKRGQNVTFRCDPISEHNRLYWYRQTLGQGPEFLTYFQNEAQLEKSRLLSDRFSAERPKGSFSTLEIQRTEQGDSAMYLCASSLDGGGPLGFGPGTRLTVL.

V usage is TRBV19 and J usage is TRBJ2-3; TRBD1 is a possible D gene (6 bases). The CDR3 is 13 residues long. Trimming pared 4 bases from V and 6 bases from J, leaving 11 bases between. CDR1 and CDR2 from the germline V gene are LNHDA and SQIVND (reference sequence). The CDR3: CASSTTGFDTQYF. Here the CDR3 DNA reads TGTGCCAGTAGTACGACAGGTTTTGATACGCAGTATTTT. The full variable domain, with the rest looked up from reference TRBV19 and TRBJ2-3, is DGGITQSPKYLFRKEGQNVTLSCEQNLNHDAMYWYRQDPGQGLRLIYYSQIVNDFQKGDIAEGYSVSREKKESFPLTVTSAQKNPTAFYLCASSTTGFDTQYFGPGTRLTVL.

The chain recombines TRBV29-1 with TRBJ1-3, with a tentative D call TRBD1 (5 bases). Trimming shortened V by 8 bases and J by 1 base, and 9 bases separated the two germline ends. The CDR3 is made up of 12 amino acids. Germline CDR1 and CDR2: SQVTM and ANQGSEA. The CDR3 coding sequence is TGCAGCAGTCGGGGGTCTGGAAACACCATATATTTT. Its protein product is CSSRGSGNTIYF.

The gene calls are TRBV11-3 and TRBJ2-7, with D perhaps matching TRBD2 (6 bases). The CDR3 spans 17 residues. The V gene lost 0 bases and the J gene lost 4 bases, with 19 bases spanning the gap. The germline V gene encodes CDR1 SGHNT and CDR2 YENEEA. The CDR3 reads CASSLDAGTVGWYEQYF. The CDR3 DNA follows: TGTGCCAGCAGCTTAGACGCGGGGACGGTGGGTTGGTACGAGCAGTACTTC.

This chain uses TRBV4-1 with TRBJ2-1, with a weak D call TRBD1 (6 bases). The V gene lost 2 bases and the J gene lost 0 bases, with 11 bases spanning the gap. The CDR3 extends over 16 amino acids. CDR1 and CDR2 (germline): MGHRA, YSYEKL. The chain's CDR3 is CASSQPGVRSYNEQFF. The CDR3 DNA follows: TGCGCCAGCAGCCAACCAGGGGTCCGCTCCTACAATGAGCAGTTCTTC.